This TCR beta chain was sequenced in a study of shared clonotypes between healthy human individuals. Broader study findings: Memory subsets had estimated richness that was generally smaller than that of naive subsets. For naive CD4 cells, around 5% of clonotypes were shared across a handful of donors.

V shed 4 bases, J shed 1 base, and the junction held 9 bases outside the gene matches. The CDR3 is made up of 16 amino acids. Germline CDR1 MNHNS, CDR2 SASEGT. This clone was observed a handful of times. Its antigen is currently unknown. The method was immunoSEQ multiplex PCR; TCRdb's version includes in-frame clones alone and lacks a portion of them. The sample holds roughly 1 million clones, 75% seen once. Specimen: memory CD4+ T cells sorted from blood. The subset denotes: CD45RA-negative fraction. The rearrangement joins TRBV6-1 to TRBJ1-2; 7 nucleotides agree with TRBD1. The TCR sequence derives from a man between 18 and 35 years old in good health. The CDR3 loop is CASSGTGAPLNYGYTF. As DNA, the CDR3 is TGTGCCAGCAGTGGGACAGGCGCTCCACTTAACTATGGCTACACCTTC.